The 20 T cell receptor beta chains below all came from one sample that was sequenced in a study of technical replicates of blood from several donors. Generated by immunoSEQ multiplex PCR, the TCRdb table keeps only in-frame clones and is missing some. The sample has about 64,000 clones; roughly 90% are singletons. Sequencing was performed on PBMCs. The receptors shown here come from a human donor in good health. Some clones in this sample may be carry-over from other donors' samples.

The rearrangement uses TRBV23-1 and TRBJ1-1; no reliable D call. TRBV23-1 is flagged as an ORF with uncertain function. This CDR3 region has 13 residues. The V end lost 4 bases, the J end lost 8 bases, and 14 bases lay between the germline ends. The CDR3 nucleotides are TGCGCCAGCAGTCCCGGCTTAAGGGAGGAAGCTTTCTTT. It encodes CASSPGLREEAFF.

There are a few counts of this clone. The chain has TRBV18 and TRBJ2-4, with 9 bases matching TRBD1. V gave up 3 bases and J gave up 7 bases; unmatched junction bases: 7. CDR3 length: 15 amino acids. CDR1 and CDR2 (germline): KGHSH, LQKENI. The chain's CDR3 is CASSPPGQGYNIQYF. The CDR3 DNA is TGTGCCAGCTCACCCCCGGGACAGGGCTACAACATTCAGTACTTC.

This chain links TRBV2 with TRBJ1-2; 10 bases match TRBD1. Germline V lookup: CDR1 SNHLY, CDR2 FYNNEI. The V gene end was trimmed by 6 bases and the J gene end by 5 bases; junction bases not matched to a gene: 9. CDR3 length equals 15 residues. CDR3 residues: CASRGPGTGAYGYTF. CDR3 DNA: TGTGCCAGCAGGGGTCCCGGGACAGGGGCGTATGGCTACACCTTC.

This sequence joins TRBV6-6 and TRBJ2-3, with 8 bases matching TRBD1. This CDR3 spans 14 amino acids. CDR1 MNHNY and CDR2 SVGAGI come from the germline V gene (reference sequence). V shed 5 bases, J shed 4 bases, and the junction held 5 bases outside the gene matches. CDR3 in DNA: TGTGCCAGCAGTAAACGACAGGGGCCAGATACGCAGTATTTT. Its translation is CASSKRQGPDTQYF.

This sequence joins TRBV13 and TRBJ2-5; 10 bases fit TRBD1. From germline, CDR1 is PRHDT and CDR2 FYEKMQ (reference sequence). This CDR3 is 15 amino acids long. With V trimmed by 3 bases and J by 5 bases, 6 bases remained unmatched. The CDR3 reads CASSLRDRGLETQYF. For the CDR3, the DNA is TGTGCCAGCAGCTTGAGGGACAGGGGATTGGAGACCCAGTACTTC.

This chain links TRBV4-1 with TRBJ2-1; 10 bases are a match to TRBD2. The CDR3 consists of 20 residues. Trimming took 3 bases from V and 0 from J; bases not matched to a gene: 14. Germline CDR1 is MGHRA and CDR2 is YSYEKL. CDR3 DNA sequence: TGCGCCAGCAGCCAGATCGCGTCTAGCGGGGGCCTTAGCTCCTACAATGAGCAGTTCTTC. Translated: CASSQIASSGGLSSYNEQFF.

The rearrangement joins TRBV7-9 to TRBJ1-2; TRBD1 agrees at 7 bases. J lost 3 bases, V lost 1 base, and 5 bases had no gene match. This CDR3 region has 15 residues. Germline CDR1 reads SEHNR; CDR2 reads FQNEAQ (reference sequence). The chain's CDR3 is CASSLGTGEDYGYTF. DNA for the CDR3: TGTGCCAGCAGCTTAGGCACAGGGGAGGACTATGGCTACACCTTC.

J is TRBJ2-1 and V is TRBV2; TRBD1 matches 10 bases. Germline V gene sequence: CDR1 SNHLY, CDR2 FYNNEI. V gave up 4 bases and J gave up 7 bases; unmatched junction bases: 4. CDR3 length: 14 residues. Here the CDR3 reads CASSGTGGRNEQFF. For the CDR3, the DNA is TGTGCCAGCAGTGGGACAGGGGGTAGAAATGAGCAGTTCTTC.

This chain uses TRBV25-1 with TRBJ1-4; D gene ambiguous. The germline V gene encodes CDR1 MGHDK and CDR2 SYGVNS. The germline V and J ends were trimmed by 3 bases and 3 bases, with 8 bases remaining between them. This CDR3 is built from 14 residues. The CDR3 protein is CASSDREANEKLFF. The CDR3, as DNA: TGTGCCAGCAGTGATAGGGAGGCTAATGAAAAACTGTTTTTT.

The V gene is TRBV6-5, the J gene TRBJ1-2; 10 nucleotides agree with TRBD1. This CDR3 has 14 amino acids. J lost 8 bases, V lost 7 bases, and 10 bases had no gene match. Germline V gene lookup returns CDR1 MNHEY and CDR2 SVGAGI. CDR3 sequence (DNA): TGTGCCAGCAAAGACAGGGGGCACCATGAGGGCTACACCTTC. This encodes CASKDRGHHEGYTF.

This clone was counted only a few times. This chain uses TRBV4-2 with TRBJ1-1; 7 bases map to TRBD1. The junction had 3 bases not matched to a gene; V was cut back by 2 bases and J by 6 bases. This CDR3 has 13 amino acids. Germline values: CDR1 LGHNA, CDR2 YNFKEQ. The CDR3 DNA follows: TGTGCCAGCAGCCAACGGGACAGCCCTGAAGCTTTCTTT. Protein sequence: CASSQRDSPEAFF.

The J gene is TRBJ1-2, the V gene TRBV6-5, with D tentatively TRBD1 (5 bases). CDR3 length equals 13 residues. CDR1 and CDR2 from the germline V gene are MNHEY and SVGAGI. V lost 5 bases to trimming and J lost 4 bases, with 11 bases between them. The CDR3 nucleotides read TGTGCCAGCAGTCCAGGACAAACCTATGGCTACACCTTC. Translating gives CASSPGQTYGYTF.

The V call is TRBV5-1, the J call TRBJ2-3, with D tentatively TRBD1 (6 bases). The CDR3 has 11 amino acids. Deletions cut 4 bases from V and 13 bases from J, with 13 bases between. CDR1 SGHRS and CDR2 YFSETQ come from the germline V gene. As DNA, the CDR3 is TGCGCCAGCAGCGGAGACAGGTTCGAGTATTTT. This translates into CASSGDRFEYF.

The rearrangement uses TRBV9 and TRBJ2-1; D is perhaps TRBD2 (5 bases). The V and J ends lost 4 bases and 0 bases respectively, with 8 bases between them. This CDR3 region has 14 residues. CDR1 and CDR2 from the germline V gene are SGDLS and YYNGEE. As DNA, the CDR3 is TGTGCCAGCAGCTCGGGGAGCTCCTACAATGAGCAGTTCTTC. Translated, it gives CASSSGSSYNEQFF.

This chain links TRBV18 with TRBJ2-5; TRBD1 aligns across 7 bases. Germline V gene lookup returns CDR1 KGHSH and CDR2 LQKENI. This CDR3 contains 13 residues. V lost 4 bases, J lost 5 bases, and 4 bases stayed unmatched. The CDR3 nucleotides read TGTGCCAGCTCACAGGGGGCGGTCGAGACCCAGTACTTC. The encoded protein is CASSQGAVETQYF.

The chain couples TRBV7-3 to TRBJ2-3; 9 bases fit TRBD2. The CDR3 loop spans 15 amino acids. CDR1 is SGHTA and CDR2 is FQGTGA in the germline V gene. V lost 2 bases and J lost 3; bases outside the gene matches: 3. CDR3: CASSLGGRETDTQYF. The CDR3 nucleotides read TGTGCCAGCAGCTTAGGCGGGAGGGAGACAGATACGCAGTATTTT.

The chain employs TRBV14 and TRBJ2-3; D remains unclear. This CDR3 has 14 residues. Per the germline V gene, CDR1 is SGHDN and CDR2 is FVKESK. Trimming cost V 1 base and J 3 bases, with 8 bases left between them. CDR3 nucleotide sequence: TGTGCCAGCAGCCAAGTGAGACAAACAGATACGCAGTATTTT. Its protein product is CASSQVRQTDTQYF.

The chain recombines TRBV6-1 with TRBJ2-7, with TRBD1 matching over 10 bases. The CDR3 has 14 amino acids. In germline, CDR1 is MNHNS, CDR2 SASEGT. With V trimmed by 5 bases and J by 4 bases, 5 bases remained unmatched. The CDR3 loop is CASSPGQGRYEQYF. The DNA of the CDR3 is TGTGCCAGCAGTCCGGGACAGGGGAGGTACGAGCAGTACTTC.

This chain connects TRBV7-9 to TRBJ1-2; possibly TRBD1 for D (6 bases). This CDR3 comprises 12 residues. In germline, CDR1 is SEHNR, CDR2 FQNEAQ (reference sequence). The germline V and J ends were trimmed by 5 bases and 8 bases, with 12 bases remaining between them. CDR3 sequence: CASSPETGGYTF. The CDR3 nucleotides read TGTGCCAGCAGCCCGGAGACAGGAGGCTACACCTTC.

This chain links TRBV27 with TRBJ2-3; TRBD2 matches at 11 bases. This CDR3 has 15 amino acids. Germline trimming cut 6 bases from V and 4 bases from J; bases unmatched to any gene: 6. The germline V gene encodes CDR1 MNHEY and CDR2 SMNVEV (reference sequence). The CDR3: CASSYTSGSPDTQYF. DNA of the CDR3: TGTGCCAGCAGCTACACTAGCGGGAGCCCAGATACGCAGTATTTT.